The clone carrying this TCR beta chain occurred once. What it binds is not known. Splitting of each subset's genomic DNA was done evenly across several immunoSEQ plates. Method: immunoSEQ multiplex PCR; TCRdb's copy keeps in-frame clones and lacks some. The sample records around 1 million clones, around 80% being singletons. The CDR3 is 17 residues long. Germline V gene sequence: CDR1 LNHDA, CDR2 SQIVND (reference sequence). Trimming shortened V by 5 bases and J by 4 bases, and 21 bases separated the two germline ends. This entry comes from a study of shared clonotypes between healthy human individuals. Study-wide results and limits: Several donors showed sharing of about 4.8% of naive CD4 clonotypes.

V is TRBV19 and J is TRBJ1-3; perhaps TRBD1 as D (5 bases). Material: memory CD4+ T cells sorted from blood. Subset defined: CD45RA-negative fraction. This sequence originates from a young man in good health. CDR3 region: CASSVSATGTTGNTIYF. The CDR3 bases are TGTGCCAGTAGTGTCAGCGCCACCGGGACTACGGGAAACACCATATATTTT. The variable domain in full, with the rest retrieved from reference TRBV19 and TRBJ1-3, is DGGITQSPKYLFRKEGQNVTLSCEQNLNHDAMYWYRQDPGQGLRLIYYSQIVNDFQKGDIAEGYSVSREKKESFPLTVTSAQKNPTAFYLCASSVSATGTTGNTIYFGEGSWLTVV.